Following are 29 T cell receptor beta chains from one sample sequenced in a study of CD8+CD57+ T cells in acquired aplastic anemia. The TCR beta profiling, which covered VDJ combination and CDR3 sequence, was carried out using genomic DNA as the template. TCRdb processed the reads anew with MiXCR; each CDR3 protein has one entry. The data hold 150,000 to 200,000 distinct CDR3 sequences, with around 50% observed a single time. Sequencing was done on patients that had shown CD8+CD57+ cell expansion by flow cytometry. The sequenced sample was sorted CD4+, CD8+, or CD8+CD57+ T cells (not recorded which) from PBMCs. The receptors shown here come from a human donor with aplastic anemia.

This chain connects TRBV28 to TRBJ2-3; 8 bases fit TRBD2. Germline-derived CDR1 and CDR2 are MDHEN and SYDVKM. This CDR3 spans 15 amino acids. With 7 bases clipped from V and 2 bases from J, the junction kept 8 bases outside the gene matches. The CDR3 bases are TGTGCCAGCACGGAGCGGGGGCGGATCACAGATACGCAGTATTTT. Translating it yields CASTERGRITDTQYF.

The chain joins TRBV19 to TRBJ2-1; D is uncertain. The germline V gene encodes CDR1 LNHDA and CDR2 SQIVND (reference sequence). V dropped 0 bases and J dropped 4 bases, with 4 bases sitting between them. This CDR3 spans 13 amino acids. For the CDR3, the DNA is TGTGCCAGTAGTATAGATATTTACAATGAGCAGTTCTTC. It is translated as CASSIDIYNEQFF.

As to this clonotype: An end of the junction differs from the germline gene, which may be a read error. The genes are TRBV5-1 and TRBJ1-2; weak D call: TRBD1 (5 bases). The germline V gene has CDR1 SGHRS and CDR2 YFSETQ. This CDR3 contains 13 residues. CDR3 DNA sequence: TGCGCCAGCAGCTTGGAGGGGAATGATGGCTACGCCTTC. This gives the protein CASSLEGNDGYAF.

This clonotype came up many times. This chain links TRBV5-5 with TRBJ1-1, with D uncertain. Germline values: CDR1 SGHKS, CDR2 YYEKEE (reference sequence). The CDR3 runs to 13 residues. V lost 0 bases and J lost 3, with 6 bases in between. CDR3 in DNA: TGTGCCAGCAGCTTGGGCCCTGACACTGAAGCTTTCTTT. This sequence encodes CASSLGPDTEAFF.

This clonotype was detected a few times. The chain recombines TRBV6-2 or TRBV6-3 with TRBJ1-1, with D unresolved. The CDR3 contains 16 residues. Trimming left V 3 bases short and J 0 bases short, with 14 bases between. The germline V gene encodes CDR1 MNHEY and CDR2 SVGEGT. This CDR3 is CASSYSQSTVNTEAFF. The CDR3 bases are TGTGCCAGCAGTTATTCCCAGAGTACAGTGAACACTGAAGCTTTCTTT.

Note on this clonotype: A read error is possible here, since a much larger clone lies one base away. V gene TRBV7-2 combines with J gene TRBJ2-7; D gene ambiguous. Looked up from germline, CDR1 is SGHTA and CDR2 is FQGNSA. The CDR3 is 13 residues long. The V and J ends lost 5 bases and 0 bases respectively, with 8 bases between them. The CDR3 loop is CASSRMSSYEQYF. DNA of the CDR3: TGTGCCAGCAGCCGGATGAGCTCCTACGAGCAGTACTTC.

This chain links TRBV2 with TRBJ2-1; maybe TRBD2 (6 bases). The CDR3 extends over 12 amino acids. Germline assignment: CDR1 SNHLY and CDR2 FYNNEI. Between the trimmed V and J ends, which lost 1 base and 12 bases, there was a span of 10 bases. The CDR3 region is CASSEGRESQFF. The DNA of the CDR3 is TGTGCCAGCAGTGAAGGACGGGAGTCGCAGTTCTTC. Complete variable domain (other parts from reference TRBV2 and TRBJ2-1): EPEVTQTPSHQVTQMGQEVILRCVPISNHLYFYWYRQILGQKVEFLVSFYNNEISEKSEIFDDQFSVERPDGSNFTLKIRSTKLEDSAMYFCASSEGRESQFFGPGTRLTVL.

The rearrangement links TRBV19 to TRBJ2-3; D is ambiguous. Germline CDR1 reads LNHDA; CDR2 reads SQIVND (reference sequence). Trimming stripped 8 bases from V and 2 bases from J, with 17 bases between. The CDR3 consists of 15 residues. CDR3 DNA sequence: TGTGCCAGTTCGCTCCGTGGTGCAGCCACAGATACGCAGTATTTT. Its protein product is CASSLRGAATDTQYF.

The chain uses TRBV19 and TRBJ2-7; maybe TRBD1 (5 bases). Trimming removed 4 bases at V and 3 bases at J, with 16 bases between. CDR1 is LNHDA and CDR2 is SQIVND in the germline V gene (reference sequence). The CDR3 sequence is 15 residues long. The CDR3 region has the DNA TGTGCCAGTAGTACATACCCCAGGGCGCACTACGAGCAGTACTTC. Translating gives CASSTYPRAHYEQYF.

This clonotype was seen ten or more times. Here the CDR3 DNA reads TGTGCCAGCCTGAGGGGGCTCGGGAATGAGCAGTTCTTC. This gives the protein CASLRGLGNEQFF. V and J are TRBV2 and TRBJ2-1; 7 bases are a match to TRBD1. The CDR3 is made up of 13 amino acids. V lost 8 bases to trimming and J lost 7 bases; unmatched junction nucleotides: 8. CDR1 and CDR2 from the germline V gene are SNHLY and FYNNEI.

There are many counts of this clonotype. The chain employs TRBV2 and TRBJ2-1; D possibly uses TRBD1 or TRBD2 (5 bases each). Looked up from germline, CDR1 is SNHLY and CDR2 is FYNNEI. This CDR3 region has 14 residues. Trimming removed 1 base from V and 6 bases from J, with 10 bases in between. CDR3 region: CASSEVSGTNEQFF. CDR3 nucleotide sequence: TGTGCCAGCAGTGAAGTTTCCGGGACCAATGAGCAGTTCTTC.

In its sample, this clonotype was seen many times. This CDR3 is CSARGPITNEKLFF. CDR3 bases: TGCAGTGCTAGAGGTCCCATCACTAATGAAAAACTGTTTTTT. V usage is TRBV20-1 and J usage is TRBJ1-4; no reliable D call. V was clipped by 1 base and J by 2 bases, with 8 bases between them. Germline lookup yields CDR1 DFQATT and CDR2 SNEGSKA (reference sequence). The CDR3 length is 14 residues.

With respect to this clonotype: A clone one base away is much larger, so this may be a read error. V is TRBV7-8 and J is TRBJ1-4, with TRBD1 matching over 9 bases. This CDR3 has 15 residues. Germline values: CDR1 SGHVS, CDR2 FQNEAQ. CDR3 amino acids: CASSLVGTGRENLFF. As DNA, the CDR3 is TGTGCCAGCAGCTTAGTAGGGACAGGGCGAGAAAACCTGTTTTTT. Filled out from reference TRBV7-8 and TRBJ1-4, the complete variable domain reads GAGVSQSPRYKVAKRGQDVALRCDPISGHVSLFWYQQALGQGPEFLTYFQNEAQLDKSGLPSDRFFAERPEGSVSTLKIQRTQQEDSAVYLCASSLVGTGRENLFFGSGTQLSVL.

This clonotype came up a few times. The rearrangement links TRBV7-3 to TRBJ2-5; 8 nucleotides line up with TRBD2. Germline CDR1 and CDR2: SGHTA and FQGTGA. V shed 3 bases, J shed 4 bases, and the junction held 1 base outside the gene matches. There are 13 residues in the CDR3. The CDR3 nucleotides are TGTGCCAGCAGCTTTGGGACTAGAGAGACCCAGTACTTC. It encodes CASSFGTRETQYF.

CDR3 sequence reads: CASSQDRGGGARDTQYF. The CDR3 region has the DNA TGTGCCAGCAGCCAAGATAGAGGCGGGGGGGCAAGAGATACGCAGTATTTT. The chain joins TRBV3-1 to TRBJ2-3; TRBD2 matches 9 bases. The CDR3 length is 17 residues. V lost 0 bases and J lost 5; bases outside the gene matches: 9. Germline V gives CDR1 LGHDT, CDR2 YNNKEL (reference sequence).

This clonotype has only a few counts. CDR3 DNA: TGTGCCAGCAGTCCGAAAGCGGGGGGGCCTTACTCTGAGCAGTTCTTC. It yields the protein CASSPKAGGPYSEQFF. V usage is TRBV27 and J usage is TRBJ2-1; 10 nucleotides match TRBD2. The CDR3 spans 16 residues. J lost 9 bases, V lost 5 bases, and 13 bases had no gene match. The germline gives CDR1 MNHEY, CDR2 SMNVEV (reference sequence).

Ten or more counts support this clonotype. The rearrangement joins TRBV19 to TRBJ1-3; D remains ambiguous. Germline V gives CDR1 LNHDA, CDR2 SQIVND (reference sequence). CDR3 length: 14 residues. Trimming pared 6 bases from V and 0 bases from J, leaving 9 bases between. DNA of the CDR3: TGTGCCAGTAGCAGCCACAACTCTGGAAACACCATATATTTT. Translating gives CASSSHNSGNTIYF.

The genes are TRBV2 and TRBJ2-7; 7 bases fit TRBD2. This CDR3 has 12 residues. Germline CDR1 and CDR2: SNHLY and FYNNEI. V was clipped by 6 bases and J by 6 bases; unmatched bases: 5. CDR3 amino acids: CASSPRGGEQYF. The DNA of the CDR3 is TGTGCCAGCAGCCCCCGCGGGGGCGAGCAGTACTTC.

This clonotype was detected a few times. The chain has TRBV10-3 and TRBJ1-6; the match to TRBD1 covers 10 bases. The CDR3 totals 15 residues. Per the germline V gene, CDR1 is ENHRY and CDR2 is SYGVKD. The trim removed 10 bases at V and 7 bases at J, leaving 10 bases unmatched. CDR3 coding DNA: TGTGCCAGCAGCCCGACAGGGGGCTCGAATTCACCCCTCCACTTT. Its translation: CASSPTGGSNSPLHF.

The J gene is TRBJ1-1, the V gene TRBV7-2; D ambiguous. The CDR3 sequence is 17 residues long. Trimming cost V 4 bases and J 0 bases, with 18 bases left between them. Looked up from germline, CDR1 is SGHTA and CDR2 is FQGNSA. The chain's CDR3 is CASSSSRAGRMNTEAFF. The CDR3 DNA sequence: TGTGCCAGCAGCTCATCTCGGGCGGGCAGGATGAACACTGAAGCTTTCTTT.

This clonotype showed up just a few times. This rearrangement joins TRBV20-1 to TRBJ2-7; the D gene could be TRBD1 or TRBD2 (5 bases each). Germline V gene lookup returns CDR1 DFQATT and CDR2 SNEGSKA (reference sequence). The CDR3 length is 13 residues. Trimming shortened V by 3 bases and J by 3 bases, and 12 bases separated the two germline ends. The CDR3 protein is CSARGTEDYEQYF. The CDR3 DNA sequence: TGCAGTGCTAGGGGGACGGAAGACTACGAGCAGTACTTC.

The V call is TRBV2, the J call TRBJ1-4, with 8 positions matching TRBD1. This CDR3 region has 15 residues. With V trimmed by 1 base and J by 8 bases, 6 bases remained unmatched. Germline V lookup: CDR1 SNHLY, CDR2 FYNNEI. CDR3: CASSEGQGAGEKLFF. Here the CDR3 DNA reads TGTGCCAGCAGTGAAGGTCAGGGGGCAGGGGAAAAACTGTTTTTT.

This clonotype was observed a handful of times. This sequence joins TRBV24-1 and TRBJ1-1; 8 positions match TRBD1. CDR3 length: 14 residues. Germline V gives CDR1 KGHDR, CDR2 SFDVKD. J gave up 5 bases and V 3 bases, and 4 bases lay outside the gene matches. Here the CDR3 DNA reads TGTGCCACCAGTGATGACAGGGGTGGGACTGAAGCTTTCTTT. Protein: CATSDDRGGTEAFF.

This clonotype has only a few counts. The genes are TRBV28 and TRBJ1-2, with 10 nucleotides matching TRBD1. Germline lookup yields CDR1 MDHEN and CDR2 SYDVKM. J gave up 8 bases and V 8 bases, and 2 bases lay outside the gene matches. This CDR3 region has 11 residues. The CDR3 sequence: CASGTGVGYTF. DNA for the CDR3: TGTGCCAGCGGGACAGGGGTAGGCTACACCTTC.

This clonotype occurred many times. The chain recombines TRBV5-1 with TRBJ2-7; D tentatively reads TRBD1 or TRBD2 (6 bases each). The V end lost 7 bases, the J end lost 5 bases, and 19 bases lay between the germline ends. There are 14 residues in the CDR3. Germline V gene sequence: CDR1 SGHRS, CDR2 YFSETQ. The CDR3: CASQDGGGLDEQYF. The CDR3 region has the DNA TGCGCCAGCCAGGACGGGGGCGGGTTGGACGAGCAGTACTTC.

This chain links TRBV20-1 with TRBJ1-2, with D tentatively TRBD1 (6 bases). This CDR3 is 13 amino acids long. Germline values: CDR1 DFQATT, CDR2 SNEGSKA (reference sequence). V was clipped by 3 bases and J by 6 bases, with 14 bases between them. The CDR3 bases are TGCAGTGCTAGCGGACAGAACCTAGATGGCTACACCTTC. It codes for CSASGQNLDGYTF.

The table lists this clonotype with many counts. V usage is TRBV5-1 and J usage is TRBJ2-3; tentative D call: TRBD2 (5 bases). The CDR3 covers 13 residues. Trimming stripped 4 bases from V and 15 bases from J, with 21 bases between. Germline V CDR1 and CDR2: SGHRS, YFSETQ. For the CDR3, the DNA is TGCGCCAGCAGCAGGGAGAGTCCGAGTCTTCCATATTTT. Translation: CASSRESPSLPYF.

J is TRBJ2-7 and V is TRBV20-1; TRBD2 aligns across 8 bases. The germline CDR1 and CDR2 sequences are DFQATT and SNEGSKA (reference sequence). The CDR3 is 16 residues long. The ends lost 1 base at V and 3 bases at J; junction bases unmatched: 11. CDR3 nucleotides: TGCAGTGCTAGAGCCCCCGGGACTAGTAACCTCTACGAGCAGTACTTC. It encodes CSARAPGTSNLYEQYF.

The chain links TRBV2 to TRBJ2-1; 10 bases are a match to TRBD1. The CDR3 totals 15 residues. Germline assignment: CDR1 SNHLY and CDR2 FYNNEI. Trimming removed 3 bases from V and 8 bases from J; junction bases left unmatched: 7. CDR3 loop: CASSDQDRGRDEQFF. The CDR3 DNA follows: TGTGCCAGCAGTGACCAGGACAGGGGGAGGGATGAGCAGTTCTTC.